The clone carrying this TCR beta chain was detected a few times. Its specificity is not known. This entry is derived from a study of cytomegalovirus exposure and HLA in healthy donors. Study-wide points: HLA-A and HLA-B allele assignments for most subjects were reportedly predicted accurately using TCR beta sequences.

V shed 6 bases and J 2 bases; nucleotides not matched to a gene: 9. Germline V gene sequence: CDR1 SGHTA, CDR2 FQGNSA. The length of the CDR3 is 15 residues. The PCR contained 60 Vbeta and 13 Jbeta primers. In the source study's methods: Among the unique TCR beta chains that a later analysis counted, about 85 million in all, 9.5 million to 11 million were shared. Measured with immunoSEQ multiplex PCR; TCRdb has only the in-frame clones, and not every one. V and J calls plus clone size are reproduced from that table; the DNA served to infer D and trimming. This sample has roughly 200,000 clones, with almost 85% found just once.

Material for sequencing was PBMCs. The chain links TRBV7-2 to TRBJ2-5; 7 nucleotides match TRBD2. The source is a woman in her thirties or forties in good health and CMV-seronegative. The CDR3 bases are TGTGCCAGCAGACCGCGGGGGTCTACACAAGAGACCCAGTACTTC. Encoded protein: CASRPRGSTQETQYF.